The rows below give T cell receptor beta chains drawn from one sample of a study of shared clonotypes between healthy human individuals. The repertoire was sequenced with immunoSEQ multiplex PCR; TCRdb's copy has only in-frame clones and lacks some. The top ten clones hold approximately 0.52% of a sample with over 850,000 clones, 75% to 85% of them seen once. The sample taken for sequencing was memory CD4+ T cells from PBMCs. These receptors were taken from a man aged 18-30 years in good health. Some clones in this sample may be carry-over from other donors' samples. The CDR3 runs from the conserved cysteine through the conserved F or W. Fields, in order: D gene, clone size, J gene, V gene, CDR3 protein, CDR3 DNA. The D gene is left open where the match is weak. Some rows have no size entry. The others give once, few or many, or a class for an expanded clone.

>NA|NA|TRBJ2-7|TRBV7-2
CASSSGAVSSYEQYF
TGTGCCAGCAGCTCCGGGGCAGTTTCTTCCTACGAGCAGTACTTC
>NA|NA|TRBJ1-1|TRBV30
CAWTLSGGTEAFF
TGTGCCTGGACCTTGTCCGGGGGTACTGAAGCTTTCTTT
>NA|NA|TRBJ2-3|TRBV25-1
CASSEHTDTQYF
TGTGCCAGCAGTGAACACACAGATACGCAGTATTTT
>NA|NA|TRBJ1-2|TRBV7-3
CASSLTGGNYGYTF
TGTGCCAGCAGCTTAACCGGGGGGAACTATGGCTACACCTTC
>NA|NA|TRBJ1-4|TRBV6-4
CASSDSVPQEIVATNEKLFF
TGTGCCAGCAGTGACTCGGTTCCCCAAGAGATAGTTGCAACTAATGAAAAACTGTTTTTT
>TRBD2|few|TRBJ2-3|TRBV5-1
CASSLAPSGRASDTQYF
TGCGCCAGCAGCTTGGCGCCTAGCGGGAGGGCCTCAGATACGCAGTATTTT
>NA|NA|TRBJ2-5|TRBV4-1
CASSPLSGRFQETQYF
TGCGCCAGCAGCCCCTTATCCGGCAGATTCCAAGAGACCCAGTACTTC
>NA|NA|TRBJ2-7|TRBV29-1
CSVLTGLSWEQYF
TGCAGCGTCCTAACGGGGCTCTCCTGGGAGCAGTACTTC
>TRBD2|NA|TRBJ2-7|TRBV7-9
CASSLGLAYEQYF
TGTGCCAGCAGCTTAGGACTAGCGTACGAGCAGTACTTC
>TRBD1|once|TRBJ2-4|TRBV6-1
CAREDRAAKNIQYF
TGTGCCAGAGAAGACAGGGCAGCCAAAAACATTCAGTACTTC
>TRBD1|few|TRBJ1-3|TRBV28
CASLPGQGRGSGNTIYF
TGTGCCAGCCTTCCGGGACAGGGAAGGGGCTCTGGAAACACCATATATTTT
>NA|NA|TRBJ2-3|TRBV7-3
CASSFAGSADTQYF
TGTGCCAGCAGCTTCGCGGGATCGGCAGATACGCAGTATTTT
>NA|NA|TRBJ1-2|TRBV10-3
CAITPAEIYGYTF
TGTGCCATCACCCCAGCGGAGATCTATGGCTACACCTTC
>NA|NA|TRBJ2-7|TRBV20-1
CSATDNYEQYF
TGCAGTGCTACGGACAACTACGAGCAGTACTTC
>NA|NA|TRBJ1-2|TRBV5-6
CASSLGRPRWGYTF
TGTGCCAGCAGCTTGGGGCGCCCACGCTGGGGCTACACCTTC
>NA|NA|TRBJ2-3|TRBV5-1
CASRTTPGQSTDTQYF
TGCGCCAGCAGGACGACCCCGGGGCAGAGCACAGATACGCAGTATTTT
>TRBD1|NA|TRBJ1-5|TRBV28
CASSFRTGVQPQHF
TGTGCCAGCAGTTTTCGGACAGGGGTTCAGCCCCAGCATTTT
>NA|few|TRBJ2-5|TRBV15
CATSRAKQETQYF
TGTGCCACCAGCAGAGCAAAGCAAGAGACCCAGTACTTC
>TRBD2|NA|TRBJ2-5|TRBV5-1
CASSLGWTSLRETQYF
TGCGCCAGCAGCTTGGGGTGGACTAGCCTACGGGAGACCCAGTACTTC
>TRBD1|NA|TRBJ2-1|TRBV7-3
CASSPDRAQQFF
TGTGCCAGCAGCCCAGACAGGGCCCAACAGTTCTTC
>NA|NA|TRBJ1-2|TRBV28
CASNTVRSYTF
TGTGCCAGCAACACCGTTCGGAGCTACACCTTC
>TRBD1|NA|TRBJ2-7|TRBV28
CASLGQGAHEQYF
TGTGCCAGCCTGGGACAGGGGGCCCACGAGCAGTACTTC
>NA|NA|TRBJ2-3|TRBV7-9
CASSLYRSTGTDTQYF
TGTGCCAGCAGCTTATACCGGAGTACCGGCACAGATACGCAGTATTTT
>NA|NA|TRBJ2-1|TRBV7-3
CASSLEAAPYNEQFF
TGTGCCAGCAGCTTAGAGGCTGCCCCCTACAATGAGCAGTTCTTC
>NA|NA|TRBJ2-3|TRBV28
CASSLPRGDTQYF
TGTGCCAGCAGTTTACCCAGGGGAGATACGCAGTATTTT
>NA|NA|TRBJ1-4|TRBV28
CASSPYSSQGGDEKLFF
TGTGCCAGCAGCCCTTACTCCTCACAGGGAGGGGATGAAAAACTGTTTTTT
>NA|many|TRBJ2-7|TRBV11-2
CASSPISRRGGYEQYF
TGTGCCAGCAGCCCGATATCCCGCAGGGGGGGTTACGAGCAGTACTTC
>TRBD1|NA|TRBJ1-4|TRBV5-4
CASSSGQGGSEKLFF
TGTGCCAGCAGCTCGGGACAGGGAGGTAGTGAAAAACTGTTTTTT